A single sample is the source of the 18 T cell receptor beta chains below, sequenced in a study of tumor and adjacent non-tumor tissue in lung cancer. The template was RNA from unsorted bulk tissue. The library came from three nested PCR rounds adapted from ARM-PCR protocols. One entry per CDR3 protein, called by TCRdb with MiXCR from the multiplex PCR reads. Among 200,000 to 250,000 distinct CDR3 sequences listed, over 55% were seen once. The sample was lung tumor tissue. These receptors were collected from a man aged 55 to 69 with non-small cell lung cancer.

Remarks on this clonotype: One end of the junction fails to match germline, which may point to a read error. The chain's CDR3 is CPSSWRYDSPLHF. In nucleotides, the CDR3 is TGTCCCAGCAGTTGGAGATACGATTCACCCCTCCACTTT. The rearrangement joins TRBV12-3 or TRBV12-4 to TRBJ1-6; the D is unclear. The length of the CDR3 is 13 residues.

About this clonotype itself: Since no conserved phenylalanine or tryptophan closes the CDR3, a read error is the likely cause. V gene TRBV11-2 combines with J gene TRBJ2-7; D gene ambiguous. This CDR3 is built from 16 residues. The germline V and J ends were trimmed by 1 base and 5 bases, with 18 bases remaining between them. CDR1 is SGHAT and CDR2 is FQNNGV in the germline V gene. The CDR3 nucleotides are TGTGCCAGCAGCTTAGTAGTTCAGGTGTCTAGGAACGAGCAGTACTAC. This codes for CASSLVVQVSRNEQYY.

As to this clonotype: The junction departs from germline at one end; a sequencing error may be responsible. The genes are TRBV20-1 and TRBJ2-5; TRBD2 might be the D (5 bases). The CDR3 length is 11 residues. CDR1 is DFQATT and CDR2 is SNEGSKA in the germline V gene (reference sequence). The CDR3 DNA sequence: TGCAGTGCTAGAGAGGGAGAGACCCGGTACTTC. Its translation: CSAREGETRYF.

As for this clonotype: Sequence at one end of the junction differs from germline and may be a read error. This chain links TRBV4-3 with TRBJ2-2; the D gene could be TRBD1 or TRBD2 (6 bases each). The CDR3 runs 14 residues. Germline V gives CDR1 LGHNA, CDR2 YSLEER. The CDR3 loop reads CASSQVWGAVELFF. CDR3 nucleotides: TGCGCCAGCAGCCAAGTGTGGGGGGCCGTGGAGCTTTTTTTT.

Comments on this clonotype: At one end the junction does not follow the germline gene, possibly because of a read error. The V and J genes are TRBV24-1 and TRBJ2-5, with 13 bases fitting TRBD2. The CDR3 sequence is 17 residues long. CDR1 is KGHDR and CDR2 is SFDVKD in the germline V gene. The CDR3 protein is CATSDWTSGGHHETQYF. Here the CDR3 DNA reads TGTGCCACCAGTGACTGGACTAGCGGGGGACACCATGAGACCCAGTACTTC.

About this clonotype: Germline is not matched at one junction end, which may reflect a read error. J is TRBJ1-1 and V is TRBV11-3; D gene ambiguous. Germline V lookup: CDR1 SGHNT, CDR2 YENEEA. The CDR3 is 15 amino acids. CDR3 DNA: TGTTCCAGCAGCTTAGACTCCGGCGAAAACACTGAAGCTTTATTT. Its translation is CSSSLDSGENTEALF.

With respect to this clonotype: A much larger clone lies a single base off, so this may be a read error. V and J are TRBV6-6 and TRBJ1-1; D gene unclear. CDR1 MNHNY and CDR2 SVGAGI come from the germline V gene (reference sequence). The CDR3 is 15 residues long. The CDR3 DNA reads as TGTGCCAGCAGTTACGTGGCAAAATGGCGCGGTGAAGCTTCCTTT. The encoded protein is CASSYVAKWRGEASF.

Concerning this clonotype itself: The CDR3 does not end in the conserved phenylalanine or tryptophan, so this is likely a read error. This chain uses TRBV20-1 with TRBJ2-3, with D tentatively TRBD1 (6 bases). Germline CDR1 DFQATT, CDR2 SNEGSKA (reference sequence). This CDR3 has 14 residues. V lost 3 bases to trimming and J lost 3 bases, with 13 bases between them. The CDR3 spells CSASEIRGTDTQYS. The DNA for the CDR3 is TGCAGTGCTAGCGAAATCAGGGGTACAGATACGCAGTATTCT.

The chain recombines TRBV10-1 with TRBJ2-2, with D perhaps matching TRBD2 (8 bases). The CDR3 covers 16 residues. CDR1 and CDR2 from the germline V gene are WNHNN and SYGVQD (reference sequence). The V end lost 3 bases, the J end lost 6 bases, and 17 bases lay between the germline ends. This CDR3 is CASSDAGRGRPGELFF. Here the CDR3 DNA reads TGCGCCAGCAGTGATGCCGGGAGGGGGCGACCCGGGGAGCTGTTTTTT.

This chain links TRBV20-1 with TRBJ2-1, with 7 positions matching TRBD2. The CDR3 runs to 14 residues. Germline values: CDR1 DFQATT, CDR2 SNEGSKA (reference sequence). With V trimmed by 4 bases and J by 11 bases, 14 bases remained unmatched. The CDR3 sequence is CSATLGEGGNKQFF. The CDR3 region has the DNA TGCAGTGCTACCCTGGGGGAGGGAGGGAATAAGCAGTTCTTC.

This clonotype was observed a single time. Germline is not matched at one junction end, which may reflect a read error. The chain has TRBV11-2 and TRBJ1-3; weak D call: TRBD1 (6 bases). Germline loops: CDR1 SGHAT, CDR2 FQNNGV. The CDR3 runs 18 residues. The CDR3 reads CVSISGRGLIGSGNTIYF. The CDR3 region has the DNA TGTGTCAGCATCTCGGGCAGGGGACTTATCGGTTCTGGAAACACCATATATTTT.

This clonotype occurred once. The rearrangement links TRBV20-1 to TRBJ2-7; 7 positions match TRBD2. V was pared by 7 bases and J by 2 bases, with 11 bases of the junction left unmatched. CDR1 is DFQATT and CDR2 is SNEGSKA in the germline V gene (reference sequence). This CDR3 has 14 amino acids. The chain's CDR3 is CSVSVGTKTYEQYF. For the CDR3, the DNA is TGCAGTGTTAGTGTAGGGACTAAAACCTACGAGCAGTACTTC.

Only a few counts were recorded for this clonotype. The chain carries TRBV1 and TRBJ1-5; TRBD1, as called in the table, went unchecked against the DNA. TRBV1 counts as a pseudogene. The CDR3 spans 16 residues. The CDR3 DNA follows: TGCACCAGCTGGGGGCAGAACGCCCTTAGCAATCAGCCCCAGCATTTT. Its translation is CTSWGQNALSNQPQHF.

This clonotype has just a few counts. V usage is TRBV4-2 and J usage is TRBJ2-7; TRBD1 matches at 9 bases. The CDR3 totals 15 residues. V trimming: 3 bases; J trimming: 2 bases; junction bases outside the gene matches: 5. Germline V gives CDR1 LGHNA, CDR2 YNFKEQ. The CDR3 region has the DNA TGTGCCAGCAGCCACCCGGGACAGGGCACCTACGAGCAGTACTTC. Amino acids: CASSHPGQGTYEQYF.

A single count supports this clonotype. The junction departs from germline at one end; a sequencing error may be responsible. The rearrangement uses TRBV7-9 and TRBJ1-1, with D unclear. Germline CDR1 is SEHNR and CDR2 is FQNEAQ (reference sequence). This CDR3 contains 14 residues. The CDR3 sequence is CVSSLEQINTEAFF. In DNA, the CDR3 is TGTGTCAGCAGCTTAGAACAGATTAACACTGAAGCTTTCTTT.

To note about this clonotype: Without the conserved terminal phenylalanine or tryptophan, this CDR3 likely stems from a read error. V and J are TRBV11-3 and TRBJ2-6; no clear D gene. Between the trimmed V and J ends, which lost 0 bases and 4 bases, there was a span of 7 bases. CDR1 is SGHNT and CDR2 is YENEEA in the germline V gene. The CDR3 consists of 15 residues. CDR3 region: CASSLERTGANVLTL. The CDR3 nucleotides read TGTGCCAGCAGCTTAGAGCGAACCGGGGCCAACGTCCTGACTTTA.

The chain links TRBV10-3 to TRBJ2-1; 9 positions agree with TRBD2. Per the germline V gene, CDR1 is ENHRY and CDR2 is SYGVKD. CDR3 length: 19 amino acids. V shed 6 bases and J 0 bases; nucleotides not matched to a gene: 15. The CDR3 DNA reads as TGTGCCATCAGCGAGAGCATAGCGGGGGCGAAGAGCTCCTACAATGAGCAGTTCTTC. Encoded protein: CAISESIAGAKSSYNEQFF.

This clonotype was found a few times. The chain employs TRBV6-5 and TRBJ2-7; TRBD2 matches at 9 bases. CDR1 and CDR2 from the germline V gene are MNHEY and SVGAGI. With V trimmed by 6 bases and J by 1 base, 13 bases remained unmatched. There are 17 residues in the CDR3. CDR3 loop: CASSRGAAGGSSYEQYF. The CDR3 DNA reads TGTGCCAGCAGCCGAGGGGCAGCGGGAGGCTCTTCCTACGAGCAGTACTTC.